One and the same sample provided the 27 T cell receptor beta chains below, sequenced in a study of cytomegalovirus exposure and HLA in healthy donors. Produced via immunoSEQ multiplex PCR; TCRdb's table is partial and in-frame only. The data hold some 160,000 clones, with approximately 90% observed a single time. Source material: PBMCs. The receptors derive from a man younger than 30 in good health and CMV-seronegative.

This clone was recorded only once. The chain employs TRBV19 and TRBJ2-1, with 7 nucleotides matching TRBD2. Unmatched junction bases numbered 11, after V lost 5 bases and J lost 7 bases. The CDR3 totals 15 residues. Germline-derived CDR1 and CDR2 are LNHDA and SQIVND (reference sequence). CDR3 loop: CASSGTGGSLNEQFF. The DNA for the CDR3 is TGTGCCAGTAGTGGGACTGGCGGGAGTCTAAATGAGCAGTTCTTC.

The J gene is TRBJ2-2, the V gene TRBV7-9; 7 positions agree with TRBD1. With V trimmed by 7 bases and J by 5 bases, 7 bases remained unmatched. CDR3 length equals 14 residues. Germline V gene data show CDR1 as SEHNR and CDR2 as FQNEAQ (reference sequence). In DNA form, the CDR3 reads TGTGCCAGCACCAACAGGGGATTTACCGGGGAGCTGTTTTTT. Encoded protein: CASTNRGFTGELFF.

Only one count was recorded for this clone. The chain carries TRBV5-4 and TRBJ1-2; D remains ambiguous. The germline gives CDR1 SGHNT, CDR2 YYREEE (reference sequence). Trimming shortened V by 0 bases and J by 2 bases, and 8 bases separated the two germline ends. The CDR3 length is 14 residues. DNA of the CDR3: TGTGCCAGCAGCTTGGGTCCGGGGAACTATGGCTACACCTTC. This gives the protein CASSLGPGNYGYTF. The full variable domain, in which reference TRBV5-4 and TRBJ1-2 provide the parts outside the CDR3, is ETGVTQSPTHLIKTRGQQVTLRCSSQSGHNTVSWYQQALGQGPQFIFQYYREEENGRGNFPPRFSGLQFPNYSSELNVNALELDDSALYLCASSLGPGNYGYTFGSGTRLTVV.

The rearrangement uses TRBV5-1 and TRBJ2-5, with 15 bases identical to TRBD2. The V gene's germline CDR1 is SGHRS and CDR2 YFSETQ. V lost 4 bases to trimming and J lost 4 bases; unmatched junction nucleotides: 11. This CDR3 spans 18 amino acids. CDR3 residues: CASSPGLAGGKVIETQYF. The CDR3 DNA reads TGCGCCAGCAGCCCAGGACTAGCGGGGGGGAAGGTGATAGAGACCCAGTACTTC.

This sequence joins TRBV5-4 and TRBJ2-3, with 7 bases identical to TRBD2. The junction had 10 bases not matched to a gene; V was cut back by 0 bases and J by 6 bases. Germline V lookup: CDR1 SGHNT, CDR2 YYREEE (reference sequence). The CDR3 has 16 amino acids. The CDR3 sequence is CASSLDSGVGRDTQYF. The CDR3 DNA reads as TGTGCCAGCAGCTTGGACAGCGGGGTGGGGCGGGATACGCAGTATTTT.

As to this clone: This specimen includes other DNA sequences encoding the same CDR3. The chain carries TRBV28 and TRBJ1-1, with D unresolved. The V gene lost 3 bases and the J gene lost 5 bases, with 7 bases spanning the gap. The CDR3 contains 12 residues. Germline CDR1 MDHEN, CDR2 SYDVKM. CDR3: CASSFLRTEAFF. The CDR3, as DNA: TGTGCCAGCAGTTTTCTGCGGACTGAAGCTTTCTTT. Full variable domain (rest looked up from reference TRBV28 and TRBJ1-1): DVKVTQSSRYLVKRTGEKVFLECVQDMDHENMFWYRQDPGLGLRLIYFSYDVKMKEKGDIPEGYSVSREKKERFSLILESASTNQTSMYLCASSFLRTEAFFGQGTRLTVV.

This rearrangement joins TRBV6-1 to TRBJ1-2, with TRBD1 matching 8 bases. Germline V CDR1 and CDR2: MNHNS, SASEGT. The CDR3 is 15 amino acids. Germline trimming cut 0 bases from V and 11 bases from J; bases unmatched to any gene: 11. CDR3 DNA sequence: TGTGCCAGCAGTGAAGCATGGTGGGCAGGGGGCTGGTACACCTTC. Amino acid sequence: CASSEAWWAGGWYTF.

The V and J genes are TRBV25-1 and TRBJ2-1; a possible D gene is TRBD1 (5 bases). The CDR3 length is 14 residues. The V end was cut by 0 bases, the J end by 15 bases, with 18 bases between. CDR1 and CDR2 from the germline V gene are MGHDK and SYGVNS. The CDR3 sequence is CASSEYVPTEKRFF. The CDR3 DNA follows: TGTGCCAGCAGTGAATACGTACCGACAGAGAAAAGGTTCTTC.

The chain uses TRBV11-3 and TRBJ1-5; TRBD1 matches at 10 bases. Germline loops: CDR1 SGHNT, CDR2 YENEEA. The CDR3 has 18 amino acids. V gave up 3 bases and J gave up 9 bases; unmatched junction bases: 17. DNA of the CDR3: TGTGCCAGCAGCTTCTTGGGACAGGGGCTCTTTCGGCTGTGGCCCCAGCATTTT. Amino acid sequence: CASSFLGQGLFRLWPQHF.

The V and J genes are TRBV4-1 and TRBJ2-5; D is unclear. This CDR3 has 14 residues. Trimming removed 2 bases at V and 7 bases at J, with 14 bases between. Looked up from germline, CDR1 is MGHRA and CDR2 is YSYEKL. Here the CDR3 reads CASSQIEVSRTQYF. CDR3 DNA sequence: TGCGCCAGCAGCCAAATAGAGGTGTCACGGACCCAGTACTTC.

CDR3 sequence (DNA): TGCGCCAGCAGCTTGGACAGGGAGAATCAGCCCCAGCATTTT. This translates into CASSLDRENQPQHF. The rearrangement links TRBV5-1 to TRBJ1-5; tentative D call: TRBD1 (6 bases). The V and J ends lost 0 bases and 4 bases respectively, with 8 bases between them. From germline, CDR1 is SGHRS and CDR2 YFSETQ. The CDR3 is made up of 14 amino acids.

The chain is built from TRBV29-1 and TRBJ2-2, with 8 bases aligning to TRBD2. Germline assignment: CDR1 SQVTM and CDR2 ANQGSEA. The trim removed 4 bases at V and 8 bases at J, leaving 6 bases unmatched. CDR3 length equals 13 residues. The DNA for the CDR3 is TGCAGCGTTGTAGAAGCGGGAGCTGGGGAGCTGTTTTTT. Translation: CSVVEAGAGELFF.

The J gene is TRBJ1-5, the V gene TRBV6-5, with D unresolved. The CDR3 is 13 amino acids. In germline, CDR1 is MNHEY, CDR2 SVGAGI. Trimming shortened V by 6 bases and J by 2 bases, and 8 bases separated the two germline ends. CDR3 sequence reads: CASRRTGNQPQHF. For the CDR3, the DNA is TGTGCCAGCAGAAGAACAGGCAATCAGCCCCAGCATTTT.

This chain's CDR3 is CASSQERTGGQPQHF. DNA for the CDR3: TGTGCCAGCAGCCAAGAAAGGACAGGGGGTCAGCCCCAGCATTTT. V is TRBV4-2 and J is TRBJ1-5; 10 bases agree with TRBD1. The CDR3 extends over 15 amino acids. Germline V lookup: CDR1 LGHNA, CDR2 YNFKEQ. Trimming cost V 0 bases and J 6 bases; bases outside gene matches: 2.

CDR3 loop: CAIKEGVQETQYF. The CDR3 coding sequence is TGTGCCATCAAGGAAGGGGTACAAGAGACCCAGTACTTC. V usage is TRBV10-3 and J usage is TRBJ2-5; TRBD1 might be the D (5 bases). V was trimmed by 7 bases and J by 2 bases, leaving 11 bases between them. This CDR3 is 13 amino acids long. Germline lookup yields CDR1 ENHRY and CDR2 SYGVKD.

The chain links TRBV18 to TRBJ1-5; D may be TRBD1 (5 bases). The CDR3 loop spans 19 amino acids. V was clipped by 5 bases and J by 2 bases, with 25 bases between them. Looked up from germline, CDR1 is KGHSH and CDR2 is LQKENI. CDR3 bases: TGTGCCAGCTCAGGTACGAATCCGGGGGAGAACTCCCGCAATCAGCCCCAGCATTTT. Translated: CASSGTNPGENSRNQPQHF.

This clone came up once. This chain links TRBV19 with TRBJ2-1; D not certain. Per germline, CDR1 LNHDA and CDR2 SQIVND (reference sequence). The CDR3 consists of 13 residues. With 6 bases removed from V and 4 bases from J, the gap between germline ends came to 10 bases. Written as DNA, the CDR3 is TGTGCCAGTAGACCCCCAACTTACAATGAGCAGTTCTTC. Translated: CASRPPTYNEQFF.

This chain joins TRBV10-3 and TRBJ2-7; D possibly corresponds to TRBD2 (6 bases). With 8 bases removed from V and 2 bases from J, the gap between germline ends came to 10 bases. Germline assignment: CDR1 ENHRY and CDR2 SYGVKD. The CDR3 totals 12 residues. The CDR3 protein is CAIWGGTYEQYF. Here the CDR3 DNA reads TGTGCCATCTGGGGAGGCACCTACGAGCAGTACTTC.

The chain recombines TRBV27 with TRBJ1-5, with D possibly matching TRBD1 (5 bases). Looked up from germline, CDR1 is MNHEY and CDR2 is SMNVEV (reference sequence). CDR3 length: 15 amino acids. V gave up 3 bases and J gave up 1 base, with 10 bases separating them. This CDR3 is CASSFGGGSNQPQHF. For the CDR3, the DNA is TGTGCCAGCAGTTTCGGGGGAGGGAGCAATCAGCCCCAGCATTTT.

This chain uses TRBV10-3 with TRBJ2-7, with 7 nucleotides matching TRBD1. Germline loops: CDR1 ENHRY, CDR2 SYGVKD. The CDR3 covers 13 residues. J lost 2 bases, V lost 5 bases, and 3 bases had no gene match. CDR3 amino acids: CAISRDRTYEQYF. Written as DNA, the CDR3 is TGTGCCATCAGTAGGGACAGAACCTACGAGCAGTACTTC.

The chain couples TRBV6-5 to TRBJ2-7, with TRBD2 matching 8 bases. CDR1 MNHEY and CDR2 SVGAGI come from the germline V gene. The CDR3 covers 14 residues. The V and J ends lost 2 bases and 4 bases, in that order; junction bases with no gene match: 4. CDR3 protein: CASSYETGGYEQYV. CDR3 DNA sequence: TGTGCCAGCAGTTACGAAACGGGGGGGTACGAGCAGTACGTC.

V and J are TRBV5-1 and TRBJ1-4, with TRBD1 identical over 9 bases. The trim removed 2 bases at V and 4 bases at J, leaving 6 bases unmatched. Germline CDR1 reads SGHRS; CDR2 reads YFSETQ. The CDR3 length is 16 residues. CDR3: CASSFRQGGSNEKLFF. The CDR3 region has the DNA TGCGCCAGCAGCTTTCGACAGGGGGGGAGTAATGAAAAACTGTTTTTT. Using reference TRBV5-1 and TRBJ1-4 for the parts outside the CDR3, the full variable domain is KAGVTQTPRYLIKTRGQQVTLSCSPISGHRSVSWYQQTPGQGLQFLFEYFSETQRNKGNFPGRFSGRQFSNSRSEMNVSTLELGDSALYLCASSFRQGGSNEKLFFGSGTQLSVL.

The CDR3 is CASSYSRDSNQPQHF. The CDR3 DNA reads TGTGCCAGCAGTTACTCCAGGGATAGCAATCAGCCCCAGCATTTT. This chain uses TRBV6-6 with TRBJ1-5; D is possibly TRBD1 (5 bases). CDR1 and CDR2 from the germline V gene are MNHNY and SVGAGI (reference sequence). Trimming shortened V by 0 bases and J by 0 bases, and 6 bases separated the two germline ends. The length of the CDR3 is 15 residues.

Written as DNA, the CDR3 is TGTGCCAGCAGCGTAGGGGGACAGGGTCCGTGGGAGACCCAGTACTTC. It codes for CASSVGGQGPWETQYF. V and J are TRBV9 and TRBJ2-5; 9 nucleotides match TRBD1. The length of the CDR3 is 16 residues. Germline V gene lookup returns CDR1 SGDLS and CDR2 YYNGEE. The V and J ends lost 0 bases and 5 bases, in that order; junction bases with no gene match: 8.

The chain joins TRBV6-1 to TRBJ2-1; D is ambiguous. V lost 8 bases, J lost 8 bases, and 10 bases lay in between. Germline loops: CDR1 MNHNS, CDR2 SASEGT. This CDR3 contains 11 residues. CDR3 sequence reads: CASSFVDEQFF. As DNA, the CDR3 is TGTGCCAGCTCGTTCGTCGATGAGCAGTTCTTC.

On this clone: At one end, the junction sequence differs from germline, possibly due to a read error. The rearrangement links TRBV29-1 to TRBJ2-6; 8 positions agree with TRBD1. Per the germline V gene, CDR1 is SQVTM and CDR2 is ANQGSEA. The CDR3 extends over 16 amino acids. The CDR3 bases are TGCAGCGTTGCAGGGGGCCTGGACTCTGGGGCCAACATCCTGACTTTC. Amino acid sequence: CSVAGGLDSGANILTF.

The genes are TRBV27 and TRBJ2-4, with 7 nucleotides matching TRBD1. Trimming cost V 5 bases and J 7 bases; bases outside gene matches: 5. The length of the CDR3 is 13 residues. In germline, CDR1 is MNHEY, CDR2 SMNVEV (reference sequence). In DNA, the CDR3 is TGTGCCAGCAGTAAGGGGGCGCGGAACATTCAGTACTTC. This codes for CASSKGARNIQYF.